This T cell receptor (beta chain) was sequenced for a study of T cells in Graves' hyperthyroidism and ophthalmopathy. Patients counted as stable if ophthalmopathy did not develop within 18 months. The investigators amplified TCR beta CDR3 regions from RNA transcripts. First-round RT-PCR of the TCR CDR3 relied on the HTBI primer set. Each CDR3 protein is one row after TCRdb ran MiXCR on the multiplex PCR reads. The data hold some 770,000 distinct CDR3 sequences, with about 15% observed a single time. Study-level points and caveats: Ophthalmopathy was separated from stable hyperthyroidism by a 13 V-J model.

The CDR3 has 15 amino acids. Germline CDR1 and CDR2: MNHNS and SASEGT. Between the trimmed V and J ends, which lost 6 bases and 4 bases, there was a span of 16 bases. A few counts support this clonotype. Its antigen is unknown. This TCR derives from a man younger than 35 with Graves' hyperthyroidism. Sequenced input: blood. V gene TRBV6-1 combines with J gene TRBJ2-1, with unresolved D. The CDR3 reads CASSQTLNRYNEQFF. CDR3 sequence (DNA): TGTGCCAGCAGCCAGACCCTAAACCGGTACAATGAGCAGTTCTTC.